Given below is one T cell receptor (beta chain) in context. As yet, its antigen is unknown. These data are taken from a study of beta chain features in type 1 diabetes. Whole-study results and caveats: A potential PCR bias toward shorter templates would be equal in patient and control samples. At VDJ recombination sites, type 1 diabetes patients had fewer insertions and more deleted nucleotides. A moderate, significant TCRB CDR3 shortening appeared in type 1 diabetes across four CD4+ subsets.

All of the sorted populations showed purity greater than 95%. In germline, CDR1 is MNHEY, CDR2 SMNVEV (reference sequence). V dropped 0 bases and J dropped 1 base, with 9 bases sitting between them. The CDR3 is 15 amino acids. Sequenced material consisted of expressed TCRB transcripts (all of the isolated RNA was reverse transcribed). This table comes from immunoSEQ multiplex PCR, and its TCRdb copy is limited to in-frame clones, with some not included. The repertoire holds tens of thousands of clones, 52% seen once, with roughly 2.6% in the top ten. This sequence originates from a woman aged 40 to 55 with type 1 diabetes. The chain combines TRBV27 with TRBJ1-1; D perhaps matches TRBD1 (6 bases). The sequencing input was Tregs from blood. This CDR3 is CASSLSTGGNTEAFF. The CDR3 bases are TGTGCCAGCAGTTTATCGACAGGCGGGAACACTGAAGCTTTCTTT.